The present T cell receptor (beta chain) was sequenced within a study of response to subunit inactivated influenza vaccine. Study-wide results and limits: There was a suggestion from the authors that each seasonal influenza vaccination recruits few new T cells.

TCRdb re-called the RT-PCR reads through MiXCR, storing one row per CDR3 protein. The table has about 650,000 distinct CDR3 sequences, more than 15% seen once; the top ten hold around 10%. Remarks on this clonotype: Its antigen is still unknown.

The V gene end was trimmed by 5 bases and the J gene end by 0 bases; junction bases not matched to a gene: 9. The CDR3 is 16 amino acids. The sequence was obtained from a man between 50 and 59 years old who received an inactivated influenza vaccine. V gene TRBV12-3 or TRBV12-4 combines with J gene TRBJ2-7; 8 positions agree with TRBD2. The sample here was PBMCs from blood, taken less than 13 days after vaccination. CDR3 coding DNA: TGTGCCAGCAGTCCGGTGCGGGGGGAAAGCTCCTACGAGCAGTACTTC. Translated: CASSPVRGESSYEQYF.